The text below deals with one TCR beta chain. Its matching antigen is unknown. The V and J ends lost 7 bases and 1 base respectively, with 13 bases between them. Germline CDR1 is SNHLY and CDR2 is FYNNEI. CDR3 size: 15 residues. It was with 60 Vbeta and 13 Jbeta primers that the PCR ran. Method: immunoSEQ multiplex PCR; TCRdb's copy keeps in-frame clones and lacks some. The sample carries some 160,000 clones, approximately 80% recorded once. This sample is part of a study of cytomegalovirus exposure and HLA in healthy donors. Study results and limitations: Diagnosis of cytomegalovirus status made by the classifier reportedly showed high specificity and sensitivity.

Donors in the study were healthy people who gave bone marrow. Sequencing was performed on PBMCs. The receptor was isolated from a woman under 30 in good health and CMV-seronegative. V usage is TRBV2 and J usage is TRBJ2-2; the D gene is possibly TRBD1 (6 bases). In nucleotides, the CDR3 is TGTGCCAGCATTCGGGACAAGGGGAACACCGGGGAGCTGTTTTTT. The encoded protein is CASIRDKGNTGELFF.